This TCR beta chain was recorded in a study of PD-L1 blockade in urothelial cancer. This CDR3 is 14 amino acids long. Trimming pared 6 bases from V and 1 base from J, leaving 12 bases between. CDR1 and CDR2 from the germline V gene are SNHLY and FYNNEI. The table came from immunoSEQ multiplex PCR; TCRdb's copy has only in-frame clones and leaves some out. The table has 70,000 or so clones, approximately 80% seen once. Material: PBMCs, obtained around atezolizumab (anti-PD-L1) treatment. The source of this sequence is a man between 65 and 85 years old with urothelial cancer. This chain joins TRBV2 and TRBJ2-5, with D possibly being TRBD2 (5 bases). The CDR3 loop reads CASRWAGLQETQYF. For the CDR3, the DNA is TGTGCCAGCAGGTGGGCAGGACTCCAAGAGACCCAGTACTTC.